This T cell receptor beta chain originates from a study of blood T cell repertoires in COVID-19. Study summary: From the United States, Italy and Spain came samples of acute and convalescent COVID-19. Nucleic acid was either cDNA or gDNA, and it came from T cells, B-cell-depleted T cells, or PBMCs.

The V gene's germline CDR1 is KGHSH and CDR2 LQKENI. The V and J ends lost 2 bases and 6 bases, in that order; junction bases with no gene match: 5. The CDR3 is 14 residues long. The authors' processing: Using reference gene primer amplification, nucleated cell counts were estimated. Assay used: immunoSEQ multiplex PCR; TCRdb lists only in-frame clones, some missing. D and trimming come from the DNA, and the V and J calls and clone size come from that table. Among about 75,000 clones listed, 75% to 85% were seen once. The sequenced material came from peripheral blood. This TCR was recovered from a woman aged 45-60 years with acute or convalescent COVID-19. This chain links TRBV18 with TRBJ2-7; TRBD1 matches 9 bases. CDR3 residues: CASSPLQGAGEQYF. The CDR3 DNA reads as TGTGCCAGCTCACCATTACAGGGGGCGGGCGAGCAGTACTTC.